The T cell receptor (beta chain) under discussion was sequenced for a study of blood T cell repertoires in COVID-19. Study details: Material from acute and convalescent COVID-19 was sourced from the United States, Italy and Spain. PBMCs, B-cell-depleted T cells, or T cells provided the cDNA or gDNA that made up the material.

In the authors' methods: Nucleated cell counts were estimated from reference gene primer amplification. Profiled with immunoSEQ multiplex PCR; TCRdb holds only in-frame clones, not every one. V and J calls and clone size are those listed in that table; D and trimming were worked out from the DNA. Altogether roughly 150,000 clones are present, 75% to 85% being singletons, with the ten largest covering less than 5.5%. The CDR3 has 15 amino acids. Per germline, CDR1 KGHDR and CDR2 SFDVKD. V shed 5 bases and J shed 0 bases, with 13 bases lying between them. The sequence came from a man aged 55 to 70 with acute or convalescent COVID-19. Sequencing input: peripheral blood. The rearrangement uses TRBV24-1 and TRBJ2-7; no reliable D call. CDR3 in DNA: TGTGCCACCAGTGCATCGCACTCCAACTCCTACGAGCAGTACTTC. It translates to CATSASHSNSYEQYF.